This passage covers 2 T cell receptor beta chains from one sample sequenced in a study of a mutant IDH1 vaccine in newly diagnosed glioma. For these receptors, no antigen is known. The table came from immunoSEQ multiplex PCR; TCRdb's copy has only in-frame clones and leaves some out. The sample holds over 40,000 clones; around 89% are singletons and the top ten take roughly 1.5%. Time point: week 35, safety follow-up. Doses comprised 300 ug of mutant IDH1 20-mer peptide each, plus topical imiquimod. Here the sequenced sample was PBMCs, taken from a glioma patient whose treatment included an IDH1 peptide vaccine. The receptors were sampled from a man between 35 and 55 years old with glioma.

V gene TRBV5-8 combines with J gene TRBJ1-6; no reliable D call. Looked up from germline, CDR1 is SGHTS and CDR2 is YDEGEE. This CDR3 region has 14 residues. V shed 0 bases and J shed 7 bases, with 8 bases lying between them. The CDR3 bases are TGTGCCAGCAGCTTGGGGCACAGAAATTCACCCCTCCACTTT. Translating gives CASSLGHRNSPLHF.

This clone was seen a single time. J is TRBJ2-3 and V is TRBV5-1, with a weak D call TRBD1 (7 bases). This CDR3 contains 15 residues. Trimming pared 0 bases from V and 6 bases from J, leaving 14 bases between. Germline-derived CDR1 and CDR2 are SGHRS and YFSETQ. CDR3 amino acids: CASSLGGGGSDTQYF. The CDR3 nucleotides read TGCGCCAGCAGCTTGGGAGGAGGGGGCAGTGATACGCAGTATTTT.